This T cell receptor (beta chain) stems from a study of T cell responses to AZD1222 COVID-19 vaccine. This table comes from immunoSEQ multiplex PCR, and its TCRdb copy is limited to in-frame clones, with some not included. The sample shows 140,000 to 150,000 clones, about 92% of them seen only once. Germline CDR1 and CDR2: LGHDT and YNNKEL (reference sequence). Trimming shortened V by 3 bases and J by 11 bases, and 13 bases separated the two germline ends. The CDR3 sequence is 12 residues long. On this clone: The antigen remains undetermined.

Points from the study as a whole: Regions 160-218 and 743-854 dominated among vaccine-associated CD4 TCRs spanning spike. Repertoire sampling happened only post peak T cell response. Compared with day 0, the breadth and depth of the Spike-specific TCR repertoire rose significantly after two doses of AZD1222.

V and J are TRBV3-1 (or the pseudogene TRBV3-2) and TRBJ1-1; D is perhaps TRBD1 (6 bases). The origin of this receptor is an adult in good health. The sample in question was peripheral blood, obtained on day 0 of AZD1222 vaccination. The CDR3 sequence: CASSQVGRGAFF. CDR3 nucleotide sequence: TGTGCCAGCAGCCAGGTGGGGAGGGGGGCTTTCTTT.